The next 25 T cell receptor beta chains were all read from a single sample in a study of OX40 agonist ivuxolimab in advanced cancers. TCRdb keeps only in-frame clones here, not all; method: immunoSEQ multiplex PCR. There are about 92,000 clones in the sample; under 90% occur only once, and under 6.5% lies in the top ten. Sequences were derived from CD4+ or CD8+ T cells sorted from blood, sampled in a trial of the OX40 agonist ivuxolimab. These receptors originate from an adult with an advanced solid tumor such as melanoma, head and neck, liver or kidney cancer.

This chain uses TRBV5-1 with TRBJ2-5; 7 bases agree with TRBD2. Germline assignment: CDR1 SGHRS and CDR2 YFSETQ. This CDR3 is 14 amino acids long. V dropped 6 bases and J dropped 1; count of bases not matched to a gene: 6. CDR3: CASTRTGGQETQYF. The CDR3 DNA reads TGCGCCAGCACGAGAACGGGGGGCCAAGAGACCCAGTACTTC. The full variable domain, rest sourced from reference TRBV5-1 and TRBJ2-5, is KAGVTQTPRYLIKTRGQQVTLSCSPISGHRSVSWYQQTPGQGLQFLFEYFSETQRNKGNFPGRFSGRQFSNSRSEMNVSTLELGDSALYLCASTRTGGQETQYFGPGTRLLVL.

The chain uses TRBV11-2 and TRBJ1-2; weak D call: TRBD1 (6 bases). CDR3 length: 15 amino acids. CDR1 is SGHAT and CDR2 is FQNNGV in the germline V gene. The V end lost 5 bases, the J end lost 1 base, and 14 bases lay between the germline ends. The DNA for the CDR3 is TGTGCCAGCAGCCAGAAACAGGGTTATAACTATGGCTACACCTTC. This gives the protein CASSQKQGYNYGYTF.

There are many counts of this clone. The V and J genes are TRBV5-1 and TRBJ1-1; no clear D gene. V lost 3 bases, J lost 7 bases, and 10 bases lay in between. Germline V gene lookup returns CDR1 SGHRS and CDR2 YFSETQ. The CDR3 sequence is 12 residues long. CDR3: CASSSVENEAFF. In DNA form, the CDR3 reads TGCGCCAGCAGCTCAGTAGAGAATGAAGCTTTCTTT.

The CDR3 is CASGAYSGNTIYF. Here the CDR3 DNA reads TGTGCCAGTGGCGCTTACTCTGGAAACACCATATATTTT. The chain couples TRBV6-1 to TRBJ1-3, with unresolved D. Trimming cost V 9 bases and J 0 bases, with 9 bases left between them. The germline gives CDR1 MNHNS, CDR2 SASEGT. This CDR3 region has 13 residues.

This chain connects TRBV5-1 to TRBJ1-1; no clear D gene. Germline loops: CDR1 SGHRS, CDR2 YFSETQ. The V and J ends lost 4 bases and 4 bases respectively, with 11 bases between them. The CDR3 totals 13 residues. Here the CDR3 DNA reads TGCGCCAGCAGCCCGGGAGGATTCACTGAAGCTTTCTTT. Translated: CASSPGGFTEAFF.

V and J are TRBV19 and TRBJ1-2; TRBD1 matches at 12 bases. V was pared by 5 bases and J by 4 bases, with 5 bases of the junction left unmatched. The CDR3 is 15 residues long. Germline V gene data show CDR1 as LNHDA and CDR2 as SQIVND (reference sequence). The DNA of the CDR3 is TGTGCCAGTAGTCGAGGGACAGGGGGCGGCTATGGCTACACCTTC. As protein: CASSRGTGGGYGYTF.

The V call is TRBV2, the J call TRBJ1-4, with D tentatively TRBD1 (5 bases). CDR1 and CDR2 from the germline V gene are SNHLY and FYNNEI. This CDR3 is built from 14 residues. V lost 8 bases, J lost 10 bases, and 20 bases lay in between. The DNA for the CDR3 is TGTGCCAGCGTCTCAAGCCCTGGGGCTGGAAAACTGTTTTTT. Its protein is CASVSSPGAGKLFF. The whole variable domain, filled in from reference TRBV2 and TRBJ1-4, reads EPEVTQTPSHQVTQMGQEVILRCVPISNHLYFYWYRQILGQKVEFLVSFYNNEISEKSEIFDDQFSVERPDGSNFTLKIRSTKLEDSAMYFCASVSSPGAGKLFFGSGTQLSVL.

This chain connects TRBV5-4 to TRBJ2-7, with D unclear. The V and J ends lost 2 bases and 5 bases respectively, with 5 bases between them. CDR3 length equals 11 residues. Germline V gene lookup returns CDR1 SGHNT and CDR2 YYREEE (reference sequence). This chain's CDR3 is CASSFFDEQYF. The CDR3, as DNA: TGTGCCAGCAGCTTCTTTGACGAGCAGTACTTC.

This sequence joins TRBV5-1 and TRBJ2-2, with TRBD1 as a possible D gene (6 bases). The V end lost 6 bases, the J end lost 1 base, and 10 bases lay between the germline ends. From germline, CDR1 is SGHRS and CDR2 YFSETQ. The CDR3 loop spans 14 amino acids. The CDR3 DNA reads as TGCGCCAGCAACTACAGGGAGAACACCGGGGAGCTGTTTTTT. It is translated as CASNYRENTGELFF.

The J gene is TRBJ1-2, the V gene TRBV4-3; 9 positions agree with TRBD1. The J segment lost 8 bases and the V segment lost 2 bases, leaving 6 bases of the junction unmatched. The CDR3 spans 14 residues. Germline V lookup: CDR1 LGHNA, CDR2 YSLEER. This CDR3 reads CASSQTQGAGGYTF. The CDR3 nucleotides read TGCGCCAGCAGCCAAACACAGGGGGCAGGGGGCTACACCTTC.

The rearrangement uses TRBV28 and TRBJ1-2; TRBD1 matches 7 bases. After removal of 10 bases from V and 3 bases from J, the junction contained 11 bases not matched to a gene. The CDR3 is 14 amino acids. The germline V gene has CDR1 MDHEN and CDR2 SYDVKM. In DNA, the CDR3 is TGTGCCACGTATTACAGGGGTAGCTACTATGGCTACACCTTC. It translates to CATYYRGSYYGYTF.

The chain couples TRBV6-1 to TRBJ2-4; 8 bases agree with TRBD1. From germline, CDR1 is MNHNS and CDR2 SASEGT. CDR3 length equals 18 residues. Trimming took 0 bases from V and 2 from J; bases not matched to a gene: 9. CDR3 in DNA: TGTGCCAGCAGTGAAGCGCCTCAGGGGGCCATGACCAAAAACATTCAGTACTTC. As protein: CASSEAPQGAMTKNIQYF.

The chain carries TRBV29-1 and TRBJ2-7; possibly TRBD2 for D (5 bases). The CDR3 length is 13 residues. V was clipped by 6 bases and J by 0 bases, with 12 bases between them. CDR1 and CDR2 (germline): SQVTM, ANQGSEA. This chain's CDR3 is CSVRPGSSYEQYF. CDR3 coding DNA: TGCAGCGTACGCCCTGGGAGCTCCTACGAGCAGTACTTC.

This CDR3 reads CASSDGQGRGETQYF. The CDR3 region has the DNA TGCGCCAGCAGCGACGGACAGGGGAGGGGAGAGACCCAGTACTTC. The genes are TRBV5-1 and TRBJ2-5; TRBD1 matches 9 bases. V dropped 4 bases and J dropped 4; count of bases not matched to a gene: 8. CDR3 size: 15 residues. Per the germline V gene, CDR1 is SGHRS and CDR2 is YFSETQ.

J is TRBJ1-5 and V is TRBV18; 7 bases are shared with TRBD1. V was pared by 1 base and J by 6 bases, with 6 bases of the junction left unmatched. This CDR3 has 15 residues. Germline CDR1 is KGHSH and CDR2 is LQKENI. The CDR3 sequence: CASSPQGAQGQPQHF. The CDR3 region has the DNA TGTGCCAGCTCACCACAGGGGGCGCAGGGTCAGCCCCAGCATTTT.

V is TRBV11-2 and J is TRBJ2-7, with 8 bases identical to TRBD2. Trimming removed 0 bases from V and 1 base from J; junction bases left unmatched: 8. The germline gives CDR1 SGHAT, CDR2 FQNNGV. The CDR3 loop spans 17 amino acids. The CDR3: CASSLDLLAVRSYEQYF. In nucleotides, the CDR3 is TGTGCCAGCAGCTTAGATCTACTAGCGGTTAGATCCTACGAGCAGTACTTC.

This chain uses TRBV5-6 with TRBJ1-2, with TRBD1 matching over 7 bases. The CDR3 runs 17 residues. CDR1 and CDR2 from the germline V gene are SGHDT and YYEEEE. The V gene end was trimmed by 6 bases and the J gene end by 0 bases; junction bases not matched to a gene: 14. The DNA for the CDR3 is TGTGCCAGCATCCTAAGCACCCGGAGGGGGCCTAACTATGGCTACACCTTC. As protein: CASILSTRRGPNYGYTF.

The rearrangement joins TRBV25-1 to TRBJ2-1; tentatively, D is TRBD2 (5 bases). V was trimmed by 3 bases and J by 5 bases, leaving 14 bases between them. This CDR3 is built from 15 residues. CDR1 MGHDK and CDR2 SYGVNS come from the germline V gene. The chain's CDR3 is CASSEEDGFHNEQFF. In nucleotides, the CDR3 is TGTGCCAGCAGTGAGGAGGACGGATTTCACAATGAGCAGTTCTTC.

V usage is TRBV2 and J usage is TRBJ1-2; D unresolved. The CDR3 consists of 12 residues. With 5 bases removed from V and 7 bases from J, the gap between germline ends came to 11 bases. CDR1 and CDR2 (germline): SNHLY, FYNNEI. The CDR3 loop reads CASSRTEIGYTF. In nucleotides, the CDR3 is TGTGCCAGCAGTAGGACCGAAATTGGCTACACCTTC.

This chain joins TRBV7-3 and TRBJ1-2; D gene uncertain. Trimming shortened V by 5 bases and J by 1 base, and 5 bases separated the two germline ends. Germline assignment: CDR1 SGHTA and CDR2 FQGTGA. The length of the CDR3 is 12 residues. The CDR3 sequence: CASSPSNYGYTF. CDR3 DNA: TGTGCCAGCAGCCCTAGTAACTATGGCTACACCTTC. The full variable domain, completed using reference TRBV7-3 and TRBJ1-2, is GAGVSQTPSNKVTEKGKYVELRCDPISGHTALYWYRQSLGQGPEFLIYFQGTGAADDSGLPNDRFFAVRPEGSVSTLKIQRTERGDSAVYLCASSPSNYGYTFGSGTRLTVV.

J is TRBJ2-1 and V is TRBV27, with D perhaps matching TRBD2 (5 bases). This CDR3 comprises 15 residues. V gave up 6 bases and J gave up 3 bases, with 15 bases separating them. Per the germline V gene, CDR1 is MNHEY and CDR2 is SMNVEV (reference sequence). CDR3 protein: CASRSAGSGYNEQFF. Here the CDR3 DNA reads TGTGCCAGCAGGTCTGCTGGGAGTGGCTACAATGAGCAGTTCTTC.

V and J are TRBV19 and TRBJ1-1; 11 nucleotides align to TRBD1. This CDR3 region has 16 residues. Trimming removed 3 bases from V and 0 bases from J; junction bases left unmatched: 3. In germline, CDR1 is LNHDA, CDR2 SQIVND (reference sequence). The CDR3 sequence: CASSIGQGALNTEAFF. The DNA for the CDR3 is TGTGCCAGTAGTATCGGACAGGGGGCCTTGAACACTGAAGCTTTCTTT. Drawing the rest from reference TRBV19 and TRBJ1-1, the complete variable domain is DGGITQSPKYLFRKEGQNVTLSCEQNLNHDAMYWYRQDPGQGLRLIYYSQIVNDFQKGDIAEGYSVSREKKESFPLTVTSAQKNPTAFYLCASSIGQGALNTEAFFGQGTRLTVV.

The J gene is TRBJ2-2, the V gene TRBV6-6, with 7 positions matching TRBD2. The trim removed 7 bases at V and 0 bases at J, leaving 5 bases unmatched. CDR1 is MNHNY and CDR2 is SVGAGI in the germline V gene (reference sequence). The CDR3 extends over 15 amino acids. CDR3 amino acids: CASTWGGANTGELFF. The CDR3 nucleotides are TGTGCCAGCACCTGGGGAGGGGCGAACACCGGGGAGCTGTTTTTT.

This chain uses TRBV5-1 with TRBJ2-7; 9 bases map to TRBD1. Germline assignment: CDR1 SGHRS and CDR2 YFSETQ. V shed 6 bases, J shed 4 bases, and the junction held 8 bases outside the gene matches. The CDR3 sequence is 14 residues long. The CDR3 sequence is CASKGQGMWYEQYF. CDR3 nucleotides: TGCGCCAGCAAGGGACAGGGAATGTGGTACGAGCAGTACTTC.

The CDR3 nucleotides are TGTGCCAGCAGCCCGACAGGGGTGAACACTGAAGCTTTCTTT. It is translated as CASSPTGVNTEAFF. V and J are TRBV9 and TRBJ1-1, with 8 bases identical to TRBD1. V lost 4 bases, J lost 0 bases, and 2 bases stayed unmatched. Looked up from germline, CDR1 is SGDLS and CDR2 is YYNGEE. CDR3 length: 14 residues.